This is a list of T cell receptor beta chains from one sample in a study of T cell changes during pregnancy in multiple sclerosis. Libraries were prepared by immunoSEQ multiplex PCR; TCRdb keeps only in-frame clonotypes and omits some of them. The data hold about 73,000 clones, with 85% to 95% observed a single time. The specimen was peripheral blood, collected in the third trimester of pregnancy. The receptors were gathered from a female donor in good health, enrolled as a control in a pregnancy study. Both conserved end residues are part of each CDR3. A D gene is named only where the DNA matches it firmly. The size field is filled for only some rows; it gives once, few, many or a size class.

>TRBV28|once|TRBJ1-2|TRBD1
TGTGCCAGCAGCACCGACAGGGGAGGCGGCTACACCTTC
CASSTDRGGGYTF
>TRBV11-2|-|TRBJ2-7|TRBD1
TGTGCCAGCAGCCCCTCGGGACAGCTCTACGAGCAGTACTTC
CASSPSGQLYEQYF
>TRBV7-6|-|TRBJ2-5|-
TGTGCCAGCTCCCCGGGGGGCCGGGAGACCCAGTACTTC
CASSPGGRETQYF
>TRBV6-5|-|TRBJ2-5|-
TGTGCCAGCAGTTACAGCCGTATGGAGACCCAGTACTTC
CASSYSRMETQYF
>TRBV7-6|-|TRBJ2-1|TRBD2
TGTGCCAGCAGCTCAGAAGCGGGAGGCGGGTACAATGAGCAGTTCTTC
CASSSEAGGGYNEQFF
>TRBV10-2|-|TRBJ1-4|TRBD1
TGCGCCAGCAGTGCTGGGACAGGGTATGAAAAACTGTTTTTT
CASSAGTGYEKLFF
>TRBV6-5|-|TRBJ2-3|TRBD2
TGTGCCAGCAGCCTCCTAGCGGGAGCTGTAGATACGCAGTATTTT
CASSLLAGAVDTQYF
>TRBV5-1|-|TRBJ1-4|TRBD1
TGCGCCAGCAGCTTGGCCACAGGGGAGAAACTGTTTTTT
CASSLATGEKLFF
>TRBV25-1|-|TRBJ1-6|TRBD1
TGTGCCAGCAGTGAATATACAGGGGCCAATTCACCCCTCCACTTT
CASSEYTGANSPLHF
>TRBV6-1|-|TRBJ2-3|TRBD1
TGTGCCAGCAGTGAAGCGCCGGGACAGGGGGCAGATACGCAGTATTTT
CASSEAPGQGADTQYF
>TRBV7-2|-|TRBJ2-3|-
TGTGCCAGCAGCTTAGGGGACTTCACAAATACGCAGTATTTT
CASSLGDFTNTQYF
>TRBV7-8|-|TRBJ1-1|-
TGTGCCAGCAGCCCTCGACAGGAGAACACTGAAGCTTTCTTT
CASSPRQENTEAFF
>TRBV27|-|TRBJ1-3|-
TGTGCCAGCAGTTTCAACTCTGGAAACACCATATATTTT
CASSFNSGNTIYF
>TRBV7-9|-|TRBJ2-2|TRBD2
TGTGCCAGCAGCTCCTCCGGGGCGGGGGGCATCAGGGAGCTGTTTTTT
CASSSSGAGGIRELFF
>TRBV7-8|-|TRBJ1-4|-
TGTGCCAGCAGCTCCGCAGGGGCAACTAATGAAAAACTGTTTTTT
CASSSAGATNEKLFF
>TRBV5-1|-|TRBJ2-5|TRBD1
TGCGCCAGCAGCTTGGGGACAGGGCCAAATCAAGAGACCCAGTACTTC
CASSLGTGPNQETQYF
>TRBV19|-|TRBJ2-3|TRBD2
TGTGCCATCAAAGCGGGAGGGTCAGATACGCAGTATTTT
CAIKAGGSDTQYF
>TRBV7-8|-|TRBJ2-5|-
TGTGCCAGCAGCTTAGCGAGACAGCTGAAAGAGACCCAGTACTTC
CASSLARQLKETQYF
>TRBV7-8|-|TRBJ2-5|-
TGTGCCAGCAGCCTGAAACAGGGATCTATGAAGACCCAGTACTTC
CASSLKQGSMKTQYF
>TRBV29-1|-|TRBJ2-5|TRBD2
TGCAGCGTTGCGGGGGGGTCGAGGGTAGAGACCCAGTACTTC
CSVAGGSRVETQYF
>TRBV27|-|TRBJ2-3|TRBD2
TGTGCCAGCAGTACCTTAGCGGGAACTAGCACAGATACGCAGTATTTT
CASSTLAGTSTDTQYF
>TRBV30|-|TRBJ2-6|TRBD1
TGTGCCTGGAGAGAACAGGGGAGTTTCTCTGGGGCCAACGTCCTGACTTTC
CAWREQGSFSGANVLTF
>TRBV2|-|TRBJ2-5|TRBD2
TGTGCCAGCAGAGGGTTGCGGGGGGCCATTGAAGAGACCCAGTACTTC
CASRGLRGAIEETQYF
>TRBV5-1|-|TRBJ2-5|-
TGCGCCAGCAGCTTGCGCCAGGACCTTCGGGGAGAGACCCAGTACTTC
CASSLRQDLRGETQYF
>TRBV28|-|TRBJ1-2|TRBD1
TGTGCCAGCAGCACACAGGGGGCGCCCTATGGCTACACCTTC
CASSTQGAPYGYTF
>TRBV19|few|TRBJ2-7|TRBD2
TGTGCCAGTAGTATATTAGCGGGAGGAGGCTACGAGCAGTACTTC
CASSILAGGGYEQYF
>TRBV5-1|-|TRBJ1-2|TRBD1
TGCGCCAGCAGCCCCTGGGGTAGGACAGGCACCGATGGCTACACCTTC
CASSPWGRTGTDGYTF
>TRBV5-6|-|TRBJ2-3|-
TGTGCCAGCAGCTGGGAGACGGGTTTGAACACAGATACGCAGTATTTT
CASSWETGLNTDTQYF
>TRBV7-9|-|TRBJ2-5|-
TGTGCCAGCCTGGGCCCGGGGGAGACCCAGTACTTC
CASLGPGETQYF
>TRBV4-1|-|TRBJ1-1|-
TGCGCCAGCAGCCCGCATACACAGAACACTGAAGCTTTCTTT
CASSPHTQNTEAFF
>TRBV5-6|-|TRBJ2-3|-
TGTGCCAGCAGCCCGACCCCGACAGTCCTCAGCACAGATACGCAGTATTTT
CASSPTPTVLSTDTQYF
>TRBV19|-|TRBJ2-5|TRBD2
TGTGCCAGTAGTATCGCTAGCGGGGGCTCACAAGAGACCCAGTACTTC
CASSIASGGSQETQYF
>TRBV15|-|TRBJ2-7|TRBD2
TGTGCCACTGCAGTAGCGGGGGCCTACGAGCAGTACTTC
CATAVAGAYEQYF
>TRBV2|-|TRBJ2-7|TRBD2
TGTGCCAGCAGGGGGACTAGCGGCTCCTACGAGCAGTACTTC
CASRGTSGSYEQYF
>TRBV6-6|-|TRBJ1-4|-
TGTGCCAGCAGCCCCGGGATTTCGGATGAAAAACTGTTTTTT
CASSPGISDEKLFF
>TRBV6-4|once|TRBJ2-1|-
TGTGCCAGCAGTGACTCGAATCACCGGGACAAAGTGTTCTTC
CASSDSNHRDKVFF
>TRBV15|-|TRBJ1-5|-
TGTGCCACCAGCTCAGACAGTAGCAATCAGCCCCAGCATTTT
CATSSDSSNQPQHF
>TRBV9|-|TRBJ1-1|TRBD1
TGTGCCAGCAGCGTATCAGGGGGCTGGGAAAGCACTGAAGCTTTCTTT
CASSVSGGWESTEAFF
>TRBV30|-|TRBJ2-5|TRBD1
TGTGCCAGCAGGGGGACCGAGACCCAGTACTTC
CASRGTETQYF
>TRBV5-1|-|TRBJ2-5|TRBD1
TGCGCCAGCAGCTGGGACAGGGGGCGAGAGACCCAGTACTTC
CASSWDRGRETQYF
>TRBV4-2|few|TRBJ1-4|-
TGTGCCAGCAGCCAAGGCGGGGAAAGGGAGGAAAAACTGTTTTTT
CASSQGGEREEKLFF
>TRBV19|-|TRBJ2-1|-
TGTGCCAGTAGTATAGGACTAGGACGGGGGAATGAGCAGTTCTTC
CASSIGLGRGNEQFF